This TCR beta chain was recovered during a study of Ad26.COV2.S vaccination and SARS-CoV-2 variants. The overall study: Among those in the COV1001 Ad26.COV2.S trial arm was the donor.

Study-wide results and caveats: Breadth measured for non-spike TCRs was similar across vaccine and placebo recipients. Post-vaccination spike-specific CD8+ and CD4+ T cell responses reportedly had substantial breadth.

Concerning this clone itself: Its antigen is unknown.

Assay used: immunoSEQ multiplex PCR; TCRdb lists only in-frame clones, some missing. Found here are a few hundred thousand clones, about nine tenths of them singletons; the top ten hold roughly 3.1%. This CDR3 has 15 amino acids. Germline trimming cut 7 bases from V and 0 bases from J; bases unmatched to any gene: 9. Germline assignment: CDR1 SNHLY and CDR2 FYNNEI. Treatment in this sample: roughly 19 received Ad26.COV2.S at low or high dose, single or two shots; 5 received placebo; per-sample allocation not given. At day 63 after the first vaccine or placebo injection, samples were drawn. What was given as vaccine was an Ad26 vector encoding Wuhan-strain SARS-CoV-2 spike.

The sequence came from a person aged 18 to 59 who received the Ad26.COV2.S COVID-19 vaccine or a placebo. This chain links TRBV2 with TRBJ2-7, with 7 nucleotides matching TRBD1. The sample consisted of peripheral blood, taken in a trial of Ad26.COV2.S vaccine versus placebo. Here the CDR3 reads CASTSLGQFSYEQYF. DNA for the CDR3: TGTGCCAGCACCTCCTTGGGACAGTTCTCCTACGAGCAGTACTTC. Full variable domain (rest looked up from reference TRBV2 and TRBJ2-7): EPEVTQTPSHQVTQMGQEVILRCVPISNHLYFYWYRQILGQKVEFLVSFYNNEISEKSEIFDDQFSVERPDGSNFTLKIRSTKLEDSAMYFCASTSLGQFSYEQYFGPGTRLTVT.